This T cell receptor (beta chain) was observed in a study of cytotoxic CD8 clonotypes in ibrutinib-treated CLL. On the study more broadly: Response samples were taken after a median of about 11 months on treatment, range 6 to 36.

TCRdb keeps only in-frame clones here, not all; method: immunoSEQ multiplex PCR. The table lists roughly 330,000 clones, about 61% of them singletons. Frozen PBMC stocks contributed roughly 2 micrograms of genomic DNA to the TCR beta libraries. Study-wide points: Baseline levels were approached again at progression, after clonality had risen at ibrutinib response.

For this clone: Its antigen is unidentified.

This CDR3 has 13 amino acids. Trimming pared 2 bases from V and 13 bases from J, leaving 16 bases between. Germline V lookup: CDR1 LNHDA, CDR2 SQIVND (reference sequence). This clonotype was sampled from a human donor with chronic lymphocytic leukemia. The input for sequencing was PBMCs, taken after 36 months of ibrutinib treatment. This chain connects TRBV19 to TRBJ2-3; the D gene is possibly TRBD1 (6 bases). The CDR3 loop is CASSIKLGALEYF. The CDR3 coding sequence is TGTGCCAGTAGTATAAAGTTGGGGGCCCTGGAGTATTTT.